This is a list of T cell receptor beta chains from one sample in a study of cytomegalovirus exposure and HLA in healthy donors. Measured with immunoSEQ multiplex PCR; TCRdb has only the in-frame clones, and not every one. The sample records some 190,000 clones, about 86% being singletons. The specimen was PBMCs. Every receptor here comes from a woman younger than 45 in good health and CMV-seronegative. Both conserved end residues are part of each CDR3. A D gene is named only where the DNA matches it firmly. Clone sizes are given selectively: once, few, many, or a class where the clone is expanded.

D	size	V	J	DNA	CDR3
NA	NA	TRBV4-2	TRBJ2-5	TGTGCCAGCAGCCGAGTAGGGGAATATTCCCAAGAGACCCAGTACTTC	CASSRVGEYSQETQYF
TRBD2	NA	TRBV2	TRBJ2-1	TGTGCCAGCAGCCCCGGGACTAGCGGGTTCAATGAGCAGTTCTTC	CASSPGTSGFNEQFF
TRBD1	NA	TRBV28	TRBJ2-7	TGTGCCAGCAGTTTGGGACAGGGGCCGGGCGAGCAGTACTTC	CASSLGQGPGEQYF
NA	once	TRBV13	TRBJ1-2	TGTGCCAGCAGCGTCAACAGGGAGAGGGATGGCTACACCTTC	CASSVNRERDGYTF
TRBD1	once	TRBV23-1	TRBJ1-5	TGCGCCAGCAGCCGGGACAGGGGCACATGCTTGCCCCAGCATTTT	CASSRDRGTCLPQHF
TRBD1	NA	TRBV28	TRBJ2-3	TGTGCCAGCAGCTTACAGGGGAGCACAGATACGCAGTATTTT	CASSLQGSTDTQYF
TRBD1	NA	TRBV7-8	TRBJ2-7	TGTGCCAGCAGCTTTGACCGGGACAGCTACTACGAGCAGTACTTC	CASSFDRDSYYEQYF
TRBD2	once	TRBV5-1	TRBJ2-7	TGCGCCAGCAGCTCCCCGGGACTAGCGGGAGACGAGCAGTACTTC	CASSSPGLAGDEQYF
NA	NA	TRBV4-2	TRBJ2-2	TGTGCCAGCAGCACAGGGGCTAGCGTGGGCACCGGGGAGCTGTTTTTT	CASSTGASVGTGELFF
TRBD1	NA	TRBV5-5	TRBJ2-3	TGTGCCAGCAGCTTACAGGGCCGGGGACAGGGCACGTATTTT	CASSLQGRGQGTYF
NA	NA	TRBV4-1	TRBJ2-7	TGCGCCAGCAGCCCCCCGGGCAGTTTGGGGCACGAGCAGTACTTC	CASSPPGSLGHEQYF
NA	once	TRBV6-1	TRBJ1-5	TGTGCCAGCAGTGTTGAGGGGGGGGGCGTTTGGCCCCAGCATTTT	CASSVEGGGVWPQHF
NA	NA	TRBV13	TRBJ2-3	TGTGCCAGCAGCCCCTTAGTTGGTCCCACAGATACGCAGTATTTT	CASSPLVGPTDTQYF
NA	NA	TRBV5-1	TRBJ2-2	TGCGCCAGCAGCAAAGAGCCCGCCGGGGACACCGGGGAGCTGTTTTTT	CASSKEPAGDTGELFF
NA	once	TRBV21-1	TRBJ1-4	TGTGCCAGCAGCCAGTCCCACGACAGGGCGGTTTCTTATAATGAAAAACTGTTTTTT	CASSQSHDRAVSYNEKLFF
TRBD2	NA	TRBV7-3	TRBJ2-1	TGTGCCAGCAGCTTAGAGGCTAGCGGGAGTCATGAGCAGTTCTTC	CASSLEASGSHEQFF
NA	NA	TRBV5-4	TRBJ1-2	TGTGCCAGCAGCTTGGGTCGGGCAGGAGGTGGCTACACCTTC	CASSLGRAGGGYTF
NA	NA	TRBV2	TRBJ2-7	TGTGCCAGCAGTCGTTTAAACACCTACGAGCAGTACTTC	CASSRLNTYEQYF
TRBD2	NA	TRBV11-1	TRBJ2-5	TGTGCCAGCAGCTCCCTGGGGACTAGCGGGGCTCAAGAGACCCAGTACTTC	CASSSLGTSGAQETQYF
NA	NA	TRBV27	TRBJ1-5	TGTGCCAGCAGTTTATTAGGAGGGAAGGGCAATCAGCCCCAGCATTTT	CASSLLGGKGNQPQHF
TRBD2	NA	TRBV4-2	TRBJ2-2	TGTGCCAGCAGCCCCATGAAGCGGGGGGGCCTGACCACCGGGGAGCTGTTTTTT	CASSPMKRGGLTTGELFF
TRBD2	NA	TRBV5-6	TRBJ2-7	TGTGCCAGCAGTATTAGGACTAGCGGGACCCGGGAGCAGTACTTC	CASSIRTSGTREQYF
NA	NA	TRBV27	TRBJ2-7	TGTGCCAGCAGTTTATTCTACAGGGCCGAGCAGTACTTC	CASSLFYRAEQYF
TRBD1	NA	TRBV19	TRBJ1-5	TGTGCCAGTAGCCTCAGACAGGGCGGTCAGCCCCAGCATTTT	CASSLRQGGQPQHF
NA	NA	TRBV5-1	TRBJ2-3	TGCGCCAGCTCCCCGGGACTGACTACAGATACGCAGTATTTT	CASSPGLTTDTQYF
TRBD1	NA	TRBV7-2	TRBJ2-7	TGTGCCAGCAGCCCACAGGGGGCATCGTATGAGCAGTACTTC	CASSPQGASYEQYF
TRBD1	NA	TRBV6-6	TRBJ1-1	TGTGCCAGCAGTGGCCGACAGGGACCTAACACTGAAGCTTTCTTT	CASSGRQGPNTEAFF
NA	NA	TRBV10-3	TRBJ2-5	TGTGCCATCAGTGAGAGTGCGGGGATGGGAGAGACCCAGTACTTC	CAISESAGMGETQYF
TRBD2	NA	TRBV5-1	TRBJ2-7	TGCGCCAGCAGCTTGGCCGGGGGGGTACGGGAGCAGTACTTC	CASSLAGGVREQYF
NA	NA	TRBV5-1	TRBJ2-3	TGCGCCAGCACCTCTTTCGGGGGGCAAGATACGCAGTATTTT	CASTSFGGQDTQYF
NA	NA	TRBV13	TRBJ1-1	TGTGCCAGCAGCTTAGTAACAGAATCTGAAGCTTTCTTT	CASSLVTESEAFF
TRBD1	once	TRBV15	TRBJ2-3	TGTGCCACCAGCCCCCGGACAGGTCCGACAGATACGCAGTATTTT	CATSPRTGPTDTQYF
NA	NA	TRBV12-2	TRBJ1-5	TGTGCAAGTCGCTCCTTTAGTCCCCTAGATCAGCCCCAGCATTTT	CASRSFSPLDQPQHF
NA	NA	TRBV6-6	TRBJ2-2	TGTGCCAGCAGTGAGACTAGTTGGGGCGGGGAGCTGTTTTTT	CASSETSWGGELFF
NA	NA	TRBV28	TRBJ2-1	TGTGCCAGCAGTCCCAACAGGGCCCTCTCCTACAATGAGCAGTTCTTC	CASSPNRALSYNEQFF
NA	NA	TRBV6-4	TRBJ2-1	TGTGCCAGCAGTGGCCAGGGGTCTACTGAGCAGTTCTTC	CASSGQGSTEQFF
NA	few	TRBV7-9	TRBJ2-1	TGTGCCAGCACCAATGAAGGCGCGGGCCACTCCTACAATGAGCAGTTCTTC	CASTNEGAGHSYNEQFF
TRBD1	once	TRBV19	TRBJ1-5	TGTGCCAGTAGTACCTTCCGGGACAGGGGATCGAGTCAGCCCCAGCATTTT	CASSTFRDRGSSQPQHF
TRBD1	NA	TRBV7-9	TRBJ2-1	TGTGCCAGCAGCAGGGGACAGGCCTACAATGAGCAGTTCTTC	CASSRGQAYNEQFF
TRBD1	NA	TRBV10-3	TRBJ2-7	TGTGCCATCAGTCCGGGACAGGCTTACTACGAGCAGTACTTC	CAISPGQAYYEQYF
TRBD2	NA	TRBV19	TRBJ2-7	TGTGCCAGTAGTTTCTCCCCACTAGCGGGTGAAGAGCAGTACTTC	CASSFSPLAGEEQYF
TRBD2	NA	TRBV6-5	TRBJ2-3	TGTGCCAGCAGTTACTCGGGCGGGGGGCGGCCCGATACGCAGTATTTT	CASSYSGGGRPDTQYF
NA	NA	TRBV7-9	TRBJ2-1	TGTGCCAGCAGCCCCAGAGGCGGTGCATACAATGAGCAGTTCTTC	CASSPRGGAYNEQFF
NA	NA	TRBV30	TRBJ2-1	TGTGCCTGGAGTAGCCTCAACCACAATGAGCAGTTCTTC	CAWSSLNHNEQFF
TRBD1	once	TRBV4-1	TRBJ2-6	TGCGCCAGCAGCCAATATGCCGTGGGACAGGATAACTCTGGGGCCAACGTCCTGACTTTC	CASSQYAVGQDNSGANVLTF
NA	NA	TRBV19	TRBJ2-6	TGTGCCAGTAGTATACGTGGGGCCAACGTCCTGACTTTC	CASSIRGANVLTF
TRBD2	NA	TRBV10-3	TRBJ2-3	TGTGCCATCAGTGAACGGTCGGCGGGGGGGCCCACAGATACGCAGTATTTT	CAISERSAGGPTDTQYF
TRBD1	NA	TRBV19	TRBJ1-5	TGTGCCAGTAGAGGGCAGACAGGGGCGACCAATCAGCCCCAGCATTTT	CASRGQTGATNQPQHF
TRBD2	NA	TRBV23-1	TRBJ2-2	TGCGCCAGCAGTCACCCACCTTTGGTAGCGGGCGGCCTGAACACCGGGGAGCTGTTTTTT	CASSHPPLVAGGLNTGELFF
TRBD1	NA	TRBV18	TRBJ2-5	TGTGCCAGCTCGTCGGACAGGGGATGGACCCAGTACTTC	CASSSDRGWTQYF
NA	NA	TRBV10-3	TRBJ2-7	TGTGCCATCAGTGAGACCCAAAGGAGTAGAGCCTACGAGCAGTACTTC	CAISETQRSRAYEQYF
TRBD2	NA	TRBV19	TRBJ2-1	TGTGCCACCAACCTAGCGGGTGGGAGTCGGAATGAGCAGTTCTTC	CATNLAGGSRNEQFF